These T cell receptor beta chains were read from a single sample in a study of OX40 agonist ivuxolimab in advanced cancers. Sequencing was performed with immunoSEQ multiplex PCR; in TCRdb, only in-frame clones are kept and a portion is missing. The data show about 77,000 clones, about 85% seen once. Sample: CD4+ or CD8+ T cells sorted from blood, taken in a trial of the OX40 agonist ivuxolimab. The receptors originated from an adult with an advanced solid tumor such as melanoma, head and neck, liver or kidney cancer. Both conserved end residues are part of each CDR3. Fields, in order: J gene, D gene, clone size, V gene, CDR3 protein, CDR3 DNA. The D gene is left open where the match is weak. Size tells how often a clone was seen (once, few, many) or the class of an expanded clone, and some rows leave it out.

TRBJ2-7	TRBD2	-	TRBV10-3	CAISRGAYEQYF	TGTGCCATCAGCCGGGGGGCCTACGAGCAGTACTTC
TRBJ1-1	-	-	TRBV5-4	CASSPGTIVAEAFF	TGTGCCAGCAGCCCCGGGACAATCGTCGCTGAAGCTTTCTTT
TRBJ2-1	TRBD1	-	TRBV11-2	CASSLEGQFYNEQFF	TGTGCCAGCAGCTTAGAGGGACAGTTCTACAATGAGCAGTTCTTC
TRBJ2-4	-	few	TRBV30	CAWSVPRGLLDIQYF	TGTGCCTGGAGTGTACCGAGGGGCCTGCTGGACATTCAGTACTTC
TRBJ2-5	-	-	TRBV5-4	CASSRPQGGKETQYF	TGTGCCAGCAGCCGCCCACAGGGAGGCAAAGAGACCCAGTACTTC
TRBJ1-4	-	once	TRBV5-1	CASSLEGPIGDEKLFF	TGCGCCAGCAGCTTGGAGGGCCCCATAGGGGATGAAAAACTGTTTTTT
TRBJ2-1	TRBD1	-	TRBV5-1	CASRRTGQSSYNEQFF	TGCGCCAGCAGAAGGACAGGGCAGAGCTCCTACAATGAGCAGTTCTTC
TRBJ1-4	TRBD1	-	TRBV7-9	CASSLTGASHNEKLFF	TGTGCCAGCAGTCTGACAGGGGCGAGCCATAATGAAAAACTGTTTTTT
TRBJ2-3	-	-	TRBV5-1	CASRPGAFTDTQYF	TGCGCCAGCCGACCAGGGGCCTTCACAGATACGCAGTATTTT
TRBJ2-2	TRBD2	-	TRBV7-3	CASSAGLAGVTGELFF	TGTGCCAGCAGCGCAGGACTAGCGGGAGTCACCGGGGAGCTGTTTTTT
TRBJ1-6	TRBD1	-	TRBV15	CATSRDRGRQDSPLHF	TGTGCCACCAGCAGAGACAGGGGGCGACAGGATTCACCCCTCCACTTT
TRBJ2-7	TRBD2	-	TRBV19	CASTTGGASGLNEQYF	TGTGCCAGTACTACTGGAGGGGCTAGCGGGCTGAACGAGCAGTACTTC
TRBJ2-7	-	-	TRBV7-9	CASSPLGPYEQYF	TGTGCCAGCAGCCCCCTCGGCCCCTACGAGCAGTACTTC
TRBJ1-1	-	-	TRBV19	CASSPLAQEAFF	TGTGCCAGTAGCCCCCTTGCCCAGGAAGCTTTCTTT
TRBJ2-3	-	-	TRBV28	CASSRPQGSTDTQYF	TGTGCCAGCAGTCGACCGCAGGGATCAACAGATACGCAGTATTTT
TRBJ1-6	-	-	TRBV7-2	CASSLLGINSPLHF	TGTGCCAGCAGCTTACTAGGGATCAATTCACCCCTCCACTTT
TRBJ1-6	-	few	TRBV9	CASSVVGADSPLHF	TGTGCCAGCAGCGTAGTAGGGGCAGATTCACCCCTCCACTTT
TRBJ2-3	TRBD2	-	TRBV27	CASSLSGRHTDTQYF	TGTGCCAGCAGTTTATCCGGGAGGCACACAGATACGCAGTATTTT
TRBJ2-7	TRBD1	-	TRBV11-2	CASSHLKGGQGSGYEQYF	TGTGCCAGCAGCCACCTAAAAGGGGGACAGGGTTCAGGCTACGAGCAGTACTTC
TRBJ2-1	-	once	TRBV28	CASSFSGGGIDNEQFF	TGTGCCAGCAGTTTTTCTGGAGGGGGCATCGACAATGAGCAGTTCTTC
TRBJ2-7	-	-	TRBV6-6	CASSLESGSAYEQYF	TGTGCCAGCAGTTTAGAGTCAGGGAGCGCCTACGAGCAGTACTTC
TRBJ2-7	-	once	TRBV2	CASSRDSRTEQYF	TGTGCCAGCAGTAGGGACTCCAGGACCGAGCAGTACTTC